Listed below are T cell receptor beta chains from one sample, sequenced in a study of T cell responses to AZD1222 COVID-19 vaccine. Method: immunoSEQ multiplex PCR; TCRdb's copy keeps in-frame clones and lacks some. Among under 150,000 clones listed, around nine tenths were seen once. The source material was peripheral blood, sampled on day 0 of AZD1222 vaccination. The receptors stem from an adult in good health. Each CDR3 is given with its conserved first and last residue. D genes are given only for firm matches.

TRBV6-2/TRBV6-3,TRBJ2-1,TRBD2,CASSYAGLAGRLSSYNEQFF,TGTGCCAGCAGTTACGCGGGACTAGCGGGCAGGTTGAGCTCCTACAATGAGCAGTTCTTC
TRBV4-2,TRBJ1-6,-,CASSLTAEGWNSPLHF,TGTGCCAGCAGCCTAACCGCCGAGGGTTGGAATTCACCCCTCCACTTT
TRBV7-8,TRBJ2-1,TRBD2,CASSFTSGRGGHEQFF,TGTGCCAGCAGCTTCACTAGCGGGAGGGGTGGGCATGAGCAGTTCTTC
TRBV3-1/TRBV3-2,TRBJ2-7,-,CARRDTRTKYEQYF,TGTGCCAGAAGGGACACCAGGACGAAATACGAGCAGTACTTC
TRBV2,TRBJ1-3,-,CASSGWVGQFGDTIYF,TGTGCCAGCAGTGGGTGGGTAGGGCAGTTCGGAGACACCATATATTTT
TRBV27,TRBJ2-4,-,CASSLVGGRARHIQYF,TGTGCCAGCAGTTTAGTAGGGGGGAGGGCCCGGCACATTCAGTACTTC
TRBV7-2,TRBJ1-5,-,CASTLSLAGQPQHF,TGTGCCAGCACCCTCAGTTTAGCGGGGCAGCCCCAGCATTTT
TRBV4-3,TRBJ2-2,-,CASSQAPQGWTGELFF,TGCGCCAGCAGCCAAGCACCACAGGGATGGACCGGGGAGCTGTTTTTT
TRBV10-2,TRBJ1-4,-,CASKDKGGTNEKLFF,TGCGCCAGCAAAGACAAGGGAGGAACTAATGAAAAACTGTTTTTT
TRBV6-5,TRBJ1-5,TRBD1,CAGGQGNNQPQHF,TGTGCCGGGGGACAGGGTAACAATCAGCCCCAGCATTTT
TRBV7-2,TRBJ2-5,-,CASSFRGNQETQYF,TGTGCCAGCAGCTTCCGTGGAAACCAAGAGACCCAGTACTTC
TRBV2,TRBJ1-6,TRBD1,CATPTGTGDSPLHF,TGTGCCACCCCAACCGGGACAGGAGATTCACCCCTCCACTTT
TRBV6-2/TRBV6-3,TRBJ2-7,TRBD2,CASSTPGLALYEQYF,TGTGCCAGCAGTACACCGGGACTAGCCCTATACGAGCAGTACTTC
TRBV29-1,TRBJ1-1,-,CSVAKMNTEAFF,TGCAGCGTTGCGAAGATGAACACTGAAGCTTTCTTT
TRBV9,TRBJ1-2,-,CASSVGLGDGYTF,TGTGCCAGCAGCGTAGGATTGGGAGATGGCTACACCTTC
TRBV6-5,TRBJ1-2,-,CASSSGTSYGYTF,TGTGCCAGCAGCTCCGGTACAAGCTATGGCTACACCTTC
TRBV5-1,TRBJ1-5,-,CASSPLGEQGGQPQHF,TGCGCCAGCAGCCCCCTCGGAGAACAGGGCGGGCAGCCCCAGCATTTT
TRBV9,TRBJ2-2,-,CASSSDILTGELFF,TGTGCCAGCAGCTCCGACATACTCACCGGGGAGCTGTTTTTT
TRBV11-2,TRBJ1-6,-,CASGRSASGYSPLHF,TGTGCCAGCGGGAGGTCTGCGTCAGGATATTCACCCCTCCACTTT
TRBV7-2,TRBJ2-5,TRBD2,CASSAGLAGGAAFGKTQYF,TGTGCCAGCAGCGCGGGACTAGCGGGGGGGGCCGCATTCGGGAAGACCCAGTACTTC
TRBV21-1,TRBJ2-1,-,CASSKALSAGLAGSAYNEQFF,TGTGCCAGCAGCAAAGCGCTTTCGGCAGGCTTAGCGGGATCTGCCTACAATGAGCAGTTCTTC
TRBV6-5,TRBJ1-5,-,CASTQRWGVNQPQHF,TGTGCCAGCACCCAGAGGTGGGGTGTTAATCAGCCCCAGCATTTT
TRBV27,TRBJ2-3,-,CASSRDGITDTQYF,TGTGCCAGCAGCCGGGACGGAATCACAGATACGCAGTATTTT
TRBV18,TRBJ1-3,-,CASSPTQGRDTIYF,TGTGCCAGCTCACCAACTCAGGGACGAGACACCATATATTTT
TRBV20-1,TRBJ2-1,-,CSAPAAHEQFF,TGCAGTGCCCCAGCGGCACATGAGCAGTTCTTC
TRBV9,TRBJ2-2,-,CASSVDSGSGELFF,TGTGCCAGCAGCGTAGATTCCGGGTCCGGGGAGCTGTTTTTT
TRBV4-3,TRBJ2-1,TRBD2,CASSQGTSGGEEQFF,TGCGCCAGCAGCCAAGGGACTAGCGGGGGTGAAGAGCAGTTCTTC